These 15 T cell receptor beta chains were all obtained from the same sample, sequenced in a study of T cells in Graves' hyperthyroidism and ophthalmopathy. Amplified TCR beta CDR3 regions derived from RNA transcripts. The HTBI primer set served for first-round RT-PCR of the TCR CDR3. TCRdb re-derived calls from the multiplex PCR reads in MiXCR, one entry per CDR3 protein. The sample shows about 570,000 distinct CDR3 sequences, 12% to 15% of them seen only once. The sequenced sample was blood. The source of these receptors is a woman between 40 and 55 years old with Graves' hyperthyroidism.

Only a few counts were recorded for this clonotype. V and J are TRBV2 and TRBJ2-7, with unresolved D. V was shortened by 3 bases and J by 0 bases, with 12 bases between the two germline ends. The V gene's germline CDR1 is SNHLY and CDR2 FYNNEI. The CDR3 consists of 15 residues. CDR3 bases: TGTGCCAGCAGTGAGGGCAGCCTTACCTCCTACGAGCAGTACTTC. Its protein is CASSEGSLTSYEQYF.

The chain joins TRBV5-6 to TRBJ2-4; TRBD1 matches at 8 bases. The junction had 12 bases not matched to a gene; V was cut back by 1 base and J by 9 bases. The CDR3 length is 16 residues. In germline, CDR1 is SGHDT, CDR2 YYEEEE. The CDR3 sequence: CASSLFRGRAIFIQYF. The CDR3 DNA reads as TGTGCCAGCAGCTTGTTCAGGGGGCGCGCGATATTCATTCAGTACTTC.

Concerning this clonotype: This may be a read error: a much more frequent sequence differs by one nucleotide. The chain recombines TRBV28 with TRBJ2-2, with D tentatively TRBD2 (6 bases). CDR3 length equals 13 residues. Per germline, CDR1 MDHEN and CDR2 SYDVKM. The DNA for the CDR3 is TGTGCCAGCAGTCCGGCGGTAGCCGGGGGGCTGTTTTTT. This translates into CASSPAVAGGLFF.

This clonotype has at least ten counts. The chain links TRBV7-2 to TRBJ1-2; D is perhaps TRBD1 (5 bases). The CDR3 is made up of 13 amino acids. Trimming shortened V by 0 bases and J by 8 bases, and 10 bases separated the two germline ends. Germline V gives CDR1 SGHTA, CDR2 FQGNSA. CDR3 in amino acids: CASSLAIRDGYTF. The CDR3 DNA reads TGTGCCAGCAGCTTAGCGATCAGGGACGGCTACACCTTC.

This clonotype was recorded at least ten times. The rearrangement joins TRBV28 to TRBJ2-7, with D possibly TRBD1 on 6 matching bases. Germline V gives CDR1 MDHEN, CDR2 SYDVKM. V was shortened by 2 bases and J by 4 bases, with 18 bases between the two germline ends. The CDR3 runs to 16 residues. CDR3 sequence reads: CASSLTPTGSLYEQYF. The CDR3 DNA sequence: TGTGCCAGCAGTTTAACACCAACAGGGAGCCTATACGAGCAGTACTTC.

This sequence joins TRBV5-5 and TRBJ1-1; tentatively, D is TRBD1 (5 bases). This CDR3 region has 14 residues. CDR1 is SGHKS, CDR2 YYEKEE, per germline (reference sequence). Trimming shortened V by 1 base and J by 3 bases, and 10 bases separated the two germline ends. The CDR3 protein is CASSLFQGDTEAFF. The CDR3 nucleotides read TGTGCCAGCAGCTTGTTCCAGGGAGACACTGAAGCTTTCTTT.

This clonotype showed up just a few times. This clone may be a read error of a much larger clone one base away. The gene calls are TRBV30 and TRBJ1-1, with D possibly matching TRBD1 (5 bases). Trimming removed 1 base from V and 6 bases from J, with 12 bases in between. CDR3 length equals 13 residues. Germline loops: CDR1 GTSNPN, CDR2 SVGIG (reference sequence). CDR3 DNA sequence: TGTGCCTGGAGTGGTGGACGAGGGGCTGAAGCTTTCTTT. Translated, it gives CAWSGGRGAEAFF.

The chain recombines TRBV11-2 with TRBJ2-5; TRBD2 matches at 12 bases. The CDR3 runs 16 residues. The germline gives CDR1 SGHAT, CDR2 FQNNGV. After removal of 6 bases from V and 5 bases from J, the junction contained 10 bases not matched to a gene. The CDR3 reads CASRSSGRAGWETQYF. CDR3 DNA: TGTGCCAGCAGATCTAGCGGGAGGGCCGGGTGGGAGACCCAGTACTTC.

This clonotype was seen repeatedly, ten times or more. The chain combines TRBV28 with TRBJ1-6, with D uncertain. CDR1 is MDHEN and CDR2 is SYDVKM in the germline V gene. With 6 bases removed from V and 14 bases from J, the gap between germline ends came to 14 bases. The CDR3 runs to 12 residues. The CDR3 sequence: CASSSPGNSLHF. The CDR3 bases are TGTGCCAGCAGCTCCCCCGGGAATTCCCTCCACTTT.

Only a few counts were recorded for this clonotype. This chain uses TRBV6-2 or TRBV6-3 with TRBJ2-1; possible D gene TRBD2, 6 bases. CDR3 length: 18 amino acids. V gave up 5 bases and J gave up 4 bases, with 24 bases separating them. CDR1 MNHEY and CDR2 SVGEGT come from the germline V gene. DNA of the CDR3: TGTGCCAGCAGTGTAAACGCCTTAGCGGTAGATAGGTACAATGAGCAGTTCTTC. Protein sequence: CASSVNALAVDRYNEQFF.

The chain carries TRBV18 and TRBJ2-7; D gene ambiguous. V was cut by 3 bases and J by 3 bases, with 6 bases left in between. The V gene's germline CDR1 is KGHSH and CDR2 LQKENI. This CDR3 region has 12 residues. The CDR3 DNA reads TGTGCCAGCTCACCGCAGATCTACGAGCAGTACTTC. Translation gives CASSPQIYEQYF. Combining the CDR3 with reference TRBV18 and TRBJ2-7 gives the whole variable domain NAGVMQNPRHLVRRRGQEARLRCSPMKGHSHVYWYRQLPEEGLKFMVYLQKENIIDESGMPKERFSAEFPKEGPSILRIQQVVRGDSAAYFCASSPQIYEQYFGPGTRLTVT.

This clonotype was seen a few times. This chain connects TRBV2 to TRBJ2-1, with 8 bases matching TRBD1. The trim removed 5 bases at V and 6 bases at J, leaving 12 bases unmatched. The CDR3 contains 16 residues. Germline CDR1 SNHLY, CDR2 FYNNEI. The CDR3 coding sequence is TGTGCCAGCAGTCACGGGGGTTTAACAGGGGGCAATGAGCAGTTCTTC. Translated: CASSHGGLTGGNEQFF.

This clonotype was detected ten times or more. This chain uses TRBV5-5 with TRBJ1-2; 7 bases match TRBD1. Germline values: CDR1 SGHKS, CDR2 YYEKEE (reference sequence). Trimming removed 4 bases from V and 3 bases from J; junction bases left unmatched: 9. This CDR3 is built from 15 residues. The CDR3 loop reads CASSPGGHLDYGYTF. The CDR3, as DNA: TGTGCCAGCAGCCCAGGGGGACATCTCGACTATGGCTACACCTTC.

This clonotype appeared many times. The chain combines TRBV18 with TRBJ2-7; 7 bases fit TRBD1. V lost 3 bases, J lost 4 bases, and 9 bases stayed unmatched. There are 15 residues in the CDR3. Looked up from germline, CDR1 is KGHSH and CDR2 is LQKENI. The chain's CDR3 is CASSPPGSRGYEQYF. CDR3 DNA: TGTGCCAGCTCACCCCCTGGGTCCAGGGGGTACGAGCAGTACTTC.

In this sample, this clonotype turned up a few times. The chain combines TRBV9 with TRBJ2-1; 8 nucleotides match TRBD2. V lost 0 bases and J lost 0; bases outside the gene matches: 5. Germline values: CDR1 SGDLS, CDR2 YYNGEE. The CDR3 has 17 amino acids. In DNA form, the CDR3 reads TGTGCCAGCAGCGTAGGGCTGAGCGGGAGCTCCTACAATGAGCAGTTCTTC. Protein: CASSVGLSGSSYNEQFF.